This T cell receptor (beta chain) came from a study of radiation and T cells in renal cell carcinoma. Sequenced by immunoSEQ multiplex PCR; TCRdb stores in-frame clones only, minus some. The sample holds 150,000 or so clones, around 89% seen once. Indicated time point: blood 4 weeks post-SBRT, at nephrectomy. This sample's treatment: 15 Gy SBRT to primary tumor, nephrectomy 4 weeks later. The sequencing here drew on blood, taken from a patient whose treatment included radiotherapy and nephrectomy. This receptor was identified in a woman in her fifties or sixties with renal cell carcinoma.

CDR3 DNA: TGTGCCAGCACGACGGGCCCGGGGGGTTCCTACAATGAGCAGTTCTTC. Translation: CASTTGPGGSYNEQFF. This chain uses TRBV5-6 with TRBJ2-1, with 7 bases matching TRBD2. Germline CDR1 SGHDT, CDR2 YYEEEE. V lost 6 bases and J lost 1; bases outside the gene matches: 10. The CDR3 is 16 residues long.